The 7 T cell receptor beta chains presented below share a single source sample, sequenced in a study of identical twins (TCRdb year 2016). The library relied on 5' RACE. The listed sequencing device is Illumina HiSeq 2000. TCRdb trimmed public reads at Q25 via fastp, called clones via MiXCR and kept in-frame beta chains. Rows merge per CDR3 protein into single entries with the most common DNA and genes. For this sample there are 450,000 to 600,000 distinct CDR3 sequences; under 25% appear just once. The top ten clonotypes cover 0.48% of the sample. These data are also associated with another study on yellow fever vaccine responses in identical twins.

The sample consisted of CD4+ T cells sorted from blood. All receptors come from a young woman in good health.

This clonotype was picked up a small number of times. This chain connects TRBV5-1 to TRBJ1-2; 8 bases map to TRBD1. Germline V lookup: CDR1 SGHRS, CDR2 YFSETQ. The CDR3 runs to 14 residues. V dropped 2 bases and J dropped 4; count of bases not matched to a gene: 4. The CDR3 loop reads CASSFGQGPYGYTF. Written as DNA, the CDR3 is TGCGCCAGCAGCTTTGGACAGGGTCCCTATGGCTACACCTTC.

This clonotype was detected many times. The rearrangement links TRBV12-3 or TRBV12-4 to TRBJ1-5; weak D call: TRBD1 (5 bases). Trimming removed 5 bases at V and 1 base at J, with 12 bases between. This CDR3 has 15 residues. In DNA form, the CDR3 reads TGTGCCAGCAGTCCCGACAGTTCCAGCAATCAGCCCCAGCATTTT. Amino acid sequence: CASSPDSSSNQPQHF.

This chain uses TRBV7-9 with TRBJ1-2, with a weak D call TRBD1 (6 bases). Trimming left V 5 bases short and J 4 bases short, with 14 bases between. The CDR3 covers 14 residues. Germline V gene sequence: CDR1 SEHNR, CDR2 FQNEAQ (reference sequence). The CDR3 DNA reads TGTGCCAGCAGCACCACACAGGGTCCCTATGGCTACACCTTC. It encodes CASSTTQGPYGYTF. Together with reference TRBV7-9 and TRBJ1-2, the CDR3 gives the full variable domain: DTGVSQNPRHKITKRGQNVTFRCDPISEHNRLYWYRQTLGQGPEFLTYFQNEAQLEKSRLLSDRFSAERPKGSFSTLEIQRTEQGDSAMYLCASSTTQGPYGYTFGSGTRLTVV.

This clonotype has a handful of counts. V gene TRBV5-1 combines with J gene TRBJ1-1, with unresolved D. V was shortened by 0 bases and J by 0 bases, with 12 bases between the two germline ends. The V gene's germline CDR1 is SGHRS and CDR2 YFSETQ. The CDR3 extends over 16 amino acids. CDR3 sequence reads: CASSLAPGTLNTEAFF. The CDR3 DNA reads TGCGCCAGCAGCTTGGCCCCGGGAACCTTGAACACTGAAGCTTTCTTT. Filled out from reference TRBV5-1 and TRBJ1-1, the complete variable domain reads KAGVTQTPRYLIKTRGQQVTLSCSPISGHRSVSWYQQTPGQGLQFLFEYFSETQRNKGNFPGRFSGRQFSNSRSEMNVSTLELGDSALYLCASSLAPGTLNTEAFFGQGTRLTVV.

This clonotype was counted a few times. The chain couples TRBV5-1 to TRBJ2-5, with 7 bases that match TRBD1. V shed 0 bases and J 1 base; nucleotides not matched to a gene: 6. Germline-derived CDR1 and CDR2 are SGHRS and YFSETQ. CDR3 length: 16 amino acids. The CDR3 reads CASSLGGTALQETQYF. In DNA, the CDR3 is TGCGCCAGCAGCTTGGGGGGGACAGCCCTCCAAGAGACCCAGTACTTC.

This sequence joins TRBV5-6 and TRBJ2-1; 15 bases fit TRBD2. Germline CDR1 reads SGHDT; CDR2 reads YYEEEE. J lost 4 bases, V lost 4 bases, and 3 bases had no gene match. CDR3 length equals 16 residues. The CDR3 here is CASSTGTSGGYNEQFF. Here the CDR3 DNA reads TGTGCCAGCAGCACTGGGACTAGCGGGGGGTACAATGAGCAGTTCTTC.

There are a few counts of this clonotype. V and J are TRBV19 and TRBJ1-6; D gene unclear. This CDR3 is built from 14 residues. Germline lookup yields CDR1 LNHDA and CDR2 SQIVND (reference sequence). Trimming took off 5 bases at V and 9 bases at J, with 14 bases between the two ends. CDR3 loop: CASSPSRSPSPLHF. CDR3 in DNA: TGTGCCAGTAGTCCCTCACGTTCGCCTTCACCCCTCCACTTT.